Listed here is a single T cell receptor (beta chain). The sample is drawn from a study of CD8 T cells in Susac syndrome. Healthy donors constituted the control group, matched for age and sex. TEMRA cells underwent FACS enrichment and CD8+ and CD4+ T cells underwent negative isolation. Reverse transcription of about 0.5 to 1 ug RNA used random hexamers. Amplification of TCR beta CDR3 spanned 54 Vbeta and 13 Jbeta via immunoSEQ multiplex PCR. TCRdb analysed the immunoSEQ multiplex PCR reads with MiXCR anew, one entry per CDR3 protein. The sample has roughly 80,000 distinct CDR3 sequences, around 94% seen once. This CDR3 has 15 residues. Trimming stripped 4 bases from V and 3 bases from J, with 13 bases between. Germline assignment: CDR1 MGHRA and CDR2 YSYEKL.

This TCR derives from a human donor in good health. The genes are TRBV4-1 and TRBJ1-5; maybe TRBD1 (5 bases). The sequencing sample was made of CD8+ T cells from PBMCs. CDR3 nucleotides: TGCGCCAGCAGCCGTCAGGACAAATCCAATCAGCCCCAGCATTTT. This encodes CASSRQDKSNQPQHF.